This note documents a single T cell receptor beta chain sequence. These data come from a study of technical replicates of blood from a few donors. Assay used: immunoSEQ multiplex PCR; TCRdb lists only in-frame clones, some missing. Of 80,000 or so clones in the sample, more than 90% were seen once. The CDR3 consists of 16 residues. V shed 4 bases and J shed 0 bases, with 14 bases lying between them. In germline, CDR1 is SGHKS, CDR2 YYEKEE (reference sequence). Sequencing used T cells isolated from PBMCs. This receptor was identified in a human donor in good health. J is TRBJ1-3 and V is TRBV5-5; possible D gene TRBD1, 5 bases. The CDR3 loop is CASSLRQWSSGNTIYF. The CDR3 DNA reads TGTGCCAGCAGCCTACGACAGTGGAGCTCTGGAAACACCATATATTTT.